This TCR beta chain emerged from a study of blood T cell repertoires in COVID-19. Losses at the gene ends were 6 bases for V and 3 bases for J; bases not matched to a gene: 1. Germline V CDR1 and CDR2: MNHEY, SVGAGI. The length of the CDR3 is 13 residues. Repertoires were generated with immunoSEQ multiplex PCR, while TCRdb's copy carries only in-frame clones and drops some. Found here are around 130,000 clones, 80% to 90% of them singletons; the top ten hold 9.5% to 13%. The TCR was taken from a human donor in a cohort sampled during active COVID-19. The rearrangement joins TRBV6-5 to TRBJ2-7; 11 positions match TRBD1. Sequenced input: peripheral blood. CDR3 sequence: CASRDRGRYEQYF. The CDR3 bases are TGTGCCAGCAGGGACAGGGGGCGCTACGAGCAGTACTTC.